Sequencing of this TCR beta chain was carried out in a study of blood T cell repertoires in COVID-19. Study overall: The origin of the acute and convalescent COVID-19 samples was the United States, Italy and Spain. In each case, the material was cDNA or gDNA derived from T cells, B-cell-depleted T cells, or PBMCs.

In the original analysis: Researchers report that nucleated cell counts were estimated from reference gene primer amplification. Profiled with immunoSEQ multiplex PCR; TCRdb holds only in-frame clones, not every one. V and J calls and clone size are those listed in that table; D and trimming were worked out from the DNA. The sample includes approximately 5,500 clones, about 88% of them seen just once. The sequence was obtained from a woman aged 80 or over with acute or convalescent COVID-19. The sample consisted of peripheral blood.

The CDR3 sequence: CAWSVGLTGGYTF. The CDR3 nucleotides are TGTGCCTGGAGTGTTGGTCTCACCGGGGGCTACACCTTC. The V and J genes are TRBV30 and TRBJ1-2; D is ambiguous. Germline V lookup: CDR1 GTSNPN, CDR2 SVGIG (reference sequence). Trimming left V 0 bases short and J 8 bases short, with 13 bases between. CDR3 length: 13 residues.